Listed below are T cell receptor beta chains from one sample, sequenced in a study of regulatory T cells in long-lasting Graves disease. TCRdb independently ran MiXCR on the multiplex PCR reads; one entry per CDR3 protein. The top ten hold about 17% of the sample, which has roughly 610,000 distinct CDR3 sequences, roughly 15% seen once. The data were also submitted as part of a second study, on T cells in Graves' hyperthyroidism and ophthalmopathy.

Material: peripheral blood mononuclear cells (PBMCs), obtained at new diagnosis, from a patient treated with antithyroid drugs. These receptors all come from a woman aged 30 to 39 with Graves disease. Both conserved end residues are part of each CDR3. Fields, in order: J gene, D gene, clone size, V gene, CDR3 length, CDR3 protein, CDR3 DNA. A D gene is named only where the DNA matches it firmly. Only some rows state a clone size, as once, few, many or a class for expanded clones.

>TRBJ2-3|TRBD2|many|TRBV27|14
CASRPGLAIDTQYF
TGTGCCAGCAGACCGGGACTAGCAATAGATACGCAGTATTTT
>TRBJ2-2|TRBD2|few|TRBV7-8|16
CASSPRGLASTGELFF
TGTGCCAGCAGCCCGAGGGGACTAGCTTCCACCGGGGAGCTGTTTTTT
>TRBJ2-1|TRBD2|many|TRBV28|14
CASSWYGGNNEQFF
TGTGCCAGCAGTTGGTACGGGGGGAACAATGAGCAGTTCTTC
>TRBJ2-2|.|few|TRBV7-9|15
CASSLEGARSGELFF
TGTGCCAGCAGCTTAGAAGGGGCGCGTTCCGGGGAGCTGTTTTTT
>TRBJ2-7|.|.|TRBV4-1|16
CASSQLTGTFSYEQYF
TGCGCCAGCAGCCAACTGACGGGGACATTTTCCTACGAGCAGTACTTC
>TRBJ2-3|.|.|TRBV9|15
CASSVVGQLTDTQYF
TGTGCCAGCAGCGTAGTAGGCCAGTTGACAGATACGCAGTATTTT
>TRBJ2-5|.|few|TRBV27|15
CASSRSGLWVETQYF
TGTGCCAGCAGCCGGAGCGGGCTTTGGGTAGAGACCCAGTACTTC
>TRBJ2-3|.|many|TRBV20-1|13
CSANGLLLDTQYF
TGCAGTGCTAACGGACTGCTACTAGATACGCAGTATTTT
>TRBJ2-5|TRBD2|.|TRBV9|14
CASSPGLAGEGEYF
TGTGCCAGCAGCCCGGGACTAGCGGGGGAGGGAGAGTACTTC
>TRBJ1-5|.|many|TRBV20-1|14
CSGAGRVGNQPQHF
TGCAGTGGAGCGGGGAGGGTGGGCAATCAGCCCCAGCATTTT
>TRBJ2-5|.|many|TRBV27|14
CASSFIGSQETQYF
TGTGCCAGCAGTTTCATCGGCAGCCAAGAGACCCAGTACTTC
>TRBJ2-7|.|many|TRBV15|14
CATSRDPTSSEQYF
TGTGCCACCAGCAGAGACCCGACTAGTTCCGAGCAGTACTTC
>TRBJ2-1|.|few|TRBV6-2/TRBV6-3|9
CASSSPTFF
TGTGCCAGCAGTTCCCCCACGTTCTTC
>TRBJ2-5|TRBD2|many|TRBV28|19
CASGGLAELTVTLGETQYF
TGTGCCAGCGGAGGACTAGCGGAGCTCACCGTTACCCTAGGAGAGACCCAGTACTTC
>TRBJ2-7|.|many|TRBV28|13
CASSPPARDEQYF
TGTGCCAGCAGTCCCCCGGCCAGGGACGAGCAGTACTTC
>TRBJ1-5|.|.|TRBV19|15
CASSSREYSNQPQHF
TGTGCCAGTAGTTCCCGGGAGTATAGCAATCAGCCCCAGCATTTT
>TRBJ2-7|.|many|TRBV20-1|12
CSAAKTLNEQYF
TGCAGTGCTGCCAAGACCCTTAACGAGCAGTACTTC
>TRBJ2-7|TRBD1|many|TRBV12-3/TRBV12-4|14
CASSPRDRSYEQYF
TGTGCCAGCAGTCCCCGGGACAGGTCCTACGAGCAGTACTTC
>TRBJ2-7|TRBD1|.|TRBV6-1|14
CASREDRGHYEQYF
TGTGCCAGCAGGGAGGACAGGGGGCATTACGAGCAGTACTTC
>TRBJ2-1|.|few|TRBV29-1|13
CSAGLSSYNEQFF
TGCAGCGCCGGACTGAGCTCCTACAATGAGCAGTTCTTC
>TRBJ2-6|TRBD1|many|TRBV28|18
CASRPRGTGSSGANVLTF
TGTGCCAGCAGACCCCGAGGGACAGGGTCCTCTGGGGCCAACGTCCTGACTTTC
>TRBJ2-7|.|many|TRBV30|11
CAWRRLMGQYF
TGTGCCTGGAGACGGCTCATGGGGCAGTACTTC
>TRBJ2-1|TRBD2|.|TRBV19|17
CASKRVSGASSYNEQFF
TGTGCCAGTAAAAGAGTTAGCGGGGCGAGCTCCTACAATGAGCAGTTCTTC
>TRBJ1-1|.|.|TRBV12-3/TRBV12-4|14
CASSFFFPNTEAFF
TGTGCCAGCAGTTTTTTCTTCCCGAACACTGAAGCTTTCTTT
>TRBJ2-7|.|many|TRBV28|10
CAGQNYEQYF
TGTGCCGGCCAAAACTACGAGCAGTACTTC
>TRBJ2-3|TRBD2|few|TRBV6-1|15
CASRKLAGGTDTQYF
TGTGCCAGCAGAAAACTAGCGGGAGGCACAGATACGCAGTATTTT
>TRBJ2-4|TRBD2|.|TRBV11-2|17
CASSLVKGGSAKNIQYF
TGTGCCAGCAGCTTAGTTAAGGGCGGGAGCGCCAAAAACATTCAGTACTTC
>TRBJ2-1|TRBD2|many|TRBV7-8|16
CASSSGGGASYNEQFF
TGTGCCAGCAGCTCGGGGGGGGGAGCCTCCTACAATGAGCAGTTCTTC
>TRBJ2-3|TRBD1|many|TRBV5-1|15
CASSLPGQETDTQYF
TGCGCCAGCAGCCTACCGGGACAGGAGACAGATACGCAGTATTTT
>TRBJ1-3|TRBD1|many|TRBV28|17
CASTTTSGQGAGNTIYF
TGTGCCAGCACCACAACCTCGGGACAGGGAGCAGGAAACACCATATATTTT
>TRBJ2-5|.|many|TRBV29-1|12
CSGRIGAETQYF
TGCAGCGGACGGATAGGGGCAGAGACCCAGTACTTC
>TRBJ2-6|.|many|TRBV28|14
CASSLPTGANVLTF
TGTGCCAGCAGTTTACCCACTGGGGCCAACGTCCTGACTTTC
>TRBJ2-1|TRBD2|.|TRBV30|15
CAWSELAGEGDEQFF
TGTGCCTGGAGCGAGCTAGCGGGAGAAGGCGATGAGCAGTTCTTC
>TRBJ2-3|TRBD1|once|TRBV20-1|15
CSARWTGSAIDTQYF
TGCAGTGCTAGATGGACAGGGAGTGCCATAGATACGCAGTATTTT
>TRBJ1-1|TRBD1|.|TRBV19|15
CASRFIGTGDTEAFF
TGTGCCAGTAGATTTATCGGGACAGGGGATACTGAAGCTTTCTTT
>TRBJ2-3|.|few|TRBV9|15
CASSVVPYGTDTQYF
TGTGCCAGCAGCGTAGTGCCCTACGGCACAGATACGCAGTATTTT
>TRBJ1-1|TRBD1|many|TRBV10-3|15
CAIATGAEGNTEAFF
TGTGCCATCGCTACAGGGGCGGAGGGGAACACTGAAGCTTTCTTT
>TRBJ2-3|.|many|TRBV27|12
CATGRGPDTQYF
TGTGCCACGGGACGCGGGCCAGATACGCAGTATTTT
>TRBJ1-6|.|many|TRBV28|15
CASSWGRAGNSPLHF
TGTGCCAGCAGTTGGGGCAGAGCAGGGAATTCACCCCTCCACTTT
>TRBJ1-2|.|.|TRBV7-9|15
CASSVITGPSPGYTF
TGTGCCAGCAGCGTAATCACGGGGCCCTCCCCTGGCTACACCTTC
>TRBJ2-7|.|.|TRBV10-3|14
CAISESTVAYEQYF
TGTGCCATCAGTGAGTCGACAGTTGCCTACGAGCAGTACTTC
>TRBJ2-1|.|many|TRBV10-3|11
CASGGNNEQFF
TGTGCATCCGGGGGCAACAATGAGCAGTTCTTC
>TRBJ2-7|TRBD1|few|TRBV7-8|13
CASSLRQGQGQYF
TGTGCCAGCAGCTTACGACAGGGGCAGGGGCAGTACTTC
>TRBJ2-5|TRBD2|.|TRBV29-1|17
CSVVGGSQRGSMETQYF
TGCAGCGTTGTTGGGGGATCCCAGCGGGGGTCTATGGAGACCCAGTACTTC
>TRBJ2-3|.|.|TRBV9|14
CASSGRPSTDTQYF
TGTGCCAGCAGCGGGAGGCCTAGCACAGATACGCAGTATTTT
>TRBJ2-5|TRBD2|.|TRBV5-1|14
CASSLAGGSETQYF
TGCGCCAGCAGCTTGGCCGGGGGGTCAGAGACCCAGTACTTC
>TRBJ2-7|.|.|TRBV30|11
CAWTTLGGQYF
TGTGCCTGGACAACCTTGGGGGGGCAGTACTTC
>TRBJ2-7|.|.|TRBV20-1|14
CSAETPGPTYEQYF
TGCAGTGCCGAGACGCCGGGGCCCACCTACGAGCAGTACTTC
>TRBJ1-3|.|many|TRBV28|13
CASGSVSGNTIYF
TGTGCCAGCGGGTCAGTCTCTGGAAACACCATATATTTT
>TRBJ1-5|.|few|TRBV5-1|13
CASSTVSNQPQHF
TGCGCCAGCAGTACAGTAAGCAATCAGCCCCAGCATTTT